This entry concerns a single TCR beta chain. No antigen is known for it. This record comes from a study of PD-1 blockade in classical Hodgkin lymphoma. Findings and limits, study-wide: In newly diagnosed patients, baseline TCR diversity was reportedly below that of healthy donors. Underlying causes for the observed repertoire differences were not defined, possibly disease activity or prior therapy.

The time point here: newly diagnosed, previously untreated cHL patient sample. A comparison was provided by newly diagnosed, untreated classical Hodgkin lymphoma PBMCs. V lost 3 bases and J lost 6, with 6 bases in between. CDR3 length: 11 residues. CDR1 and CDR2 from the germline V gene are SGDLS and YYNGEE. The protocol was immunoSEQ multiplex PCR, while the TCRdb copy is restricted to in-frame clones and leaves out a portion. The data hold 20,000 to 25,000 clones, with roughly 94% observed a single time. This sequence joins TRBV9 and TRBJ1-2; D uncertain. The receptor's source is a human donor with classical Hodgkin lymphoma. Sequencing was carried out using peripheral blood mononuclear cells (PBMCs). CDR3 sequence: CASSDWDGYTF. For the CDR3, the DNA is TGTGCCAGCAGCGACTGGGATGGCTACACCTTC.